These 31 T cell receptor beta chains originate from one sample sequenced in a study of radiation and T cells in renal cell carcinoma. Noted time point: baseline pretreatment blood. Treatment meaning: 15 Gy SBRT to primary tumor, nephrectomy 4 weeks later. The protocol was immunoSEQ multiplex PCR, while the TCRdb copy is restricted to in-frame clones and leaves out a portion. The table includes approximately 150,000 clones, 88% detected once. Here the sequenced sample was blood, taken from a patient whose treatment included radiotherapy and nephrectomy. Receptors originate from an older woman with renal cell carcinoma.

The CDR3 is CASSQHRVRGFNEQFF. CDR3 bases: TGTGCCAGCAGCCAACACAGGGTAAGGGGGTTCAATGAGCAGTTCTTC. The chain links TRBV7-2 to TRBJ2-1, with D perhaps TRBD1 (6 bases). The CDR3 contains 16 residues. V lost 5 bases to trimming and J lost 6 bases, with 20 bases between them. Per germline, CDR1 SGHTA and CDR2 FQGNSA.

This chain uses TRBV2 with TRBJ2-5; 9 bases are shared with TRBD1. The CDR3 contains 15 residues. Trimming removed 7 bases from V and 1 base from J; junction bases left unmatched: 7. CDR1 and CDR2 from the germline V gene are SNHLY and FYNNEI. The CDR3 protein is CASTNGQGSQETQYF. DNA for the CDR3: TGTGCCAGCACCAACGGACAGGGGTCCCAAGAGACCCAGTACTTC. Full variable domain (outside the CDR3, taken from reference TRBV2 and TRBJ2-5): EPEVTQTPSHQVTQMGQEVILRCVPISNHLYFYWYRQILGQKVEFLVSFYNNEISEKSEIFDDQFSVERPDGSNFTLKIRSTKLEDSAMYFCASTNGQGSQETQYFGPGTRLLVL.

The genes are TRBV11-3 and TRBJ2-5, with 8 bases identical to TRBD2. CDR3 size: 16 residues. J gave up 4 bases and V 3 bases, and 10 bases lay outside the gene matches. CDR1 is SGHNT and CDR2 is YENEEA in the germline V gene. The CDR3 DNA sequence: TGTGCCAGCAGCTTGGTCGGGACTGCGGGGGGAGAGACCCAGTACTTC. This encodes CASSLVGTAGGETQYF.

This clone was recorded only once. J is TRBJ2-2 and V is TRBV5-1; possibly TRBD2 for D (5 bases). The germline V gene encodes CDR1 SGHRS and CDR2 YFSETQ. The CDR3 runs to 14 residues. Trimming removed 0 bases at V and 6 bases at J, with 9 bases between. CDR3 sequence reads: CASSLDLASGELFF. CDR3 in DNA: TGCGCCAGCAGCTTGGATCTAGCCTCCGGGGAGCTGTTTTTT.

The chain is built from TRBV7-9 and TRBJ1-2, with no clear D. CDR1 and CDR2 (germline): SEHNR, FQNEAQ (reference sequence). V was pared by 4 bases and J by 7 bases, with 19 bases between. The CDR3 runs to 15 residues. CDR3 DNA sequence: TGTGCCAGCAGCTACGGCAATCTAGTGAGTGTTGGCTACACCTTC. Its protein product is CASSYGNLVSVGYTF.

V gene TRBV6-1 combines with J gene TRBJ1-1; D is ambiguous. CDR3 length equals 12 residues. The germline gives CDR1 MNHNS, CDR2 SASEGT. This CDR3 reads CAASVMNTEAFF. As DNA, the CDR3 is TGTGCAGCCAGCGTTATGAACACTGAAGCTTTCTTT.

This rearrangement joins TRBV5-1 to TRBJ2-3, with D perhaps TRBD2 (5 bases). V was pared by 0 bases and J by 0 bases, with 8 bases between. The CDR3 has 15 amino acids. Germline lookup yields CDR1 SGHRS and CDR2 YFSETQ. CDR3 sequence (DNA): TGCGCCAGCAGCTTGGGGGAGTCTAGCACAGATACGCAGTATTTT. Amino acids: CASSLGESSTDTQYF.

The genes are TRBV6-5 and TRBJ2-1; TRBD2 matches at 9 bases. Germline lookup yields CDR1 MNHEY and CDR2 SVGAGI. The trim removed 7 bases at V and 7 bases at J, leaving 5 bases unmatched. The CDR3 consists of 13 residues. The CDR3 spells CASTRAGGNEQFF. The CDR3 bases are TGTGCCAGCACTCGAGCGGGGGGAAATGAGCAGTTCTTC.

The V and J genes are TRBV14 and TRBJ2-5; no definite D call. Looked up from germline, CDR1 is SGHDN and CDR2 is FVKESK. The CDR3 covers 12 residues. V was trimmed by 4 bases and J by 5 bases, leaving 8 bases between them. The CDR3 nucleotides are TGTGCCAGCAGCCGTAGTTCTGAGACCCAGTACTTC. Encoded protein: CASSRSSETQYF.

In its sample, this clone was seen once. V and J are TRBV4-3 and TRBJ2-5, with D unresolved. Germline loops: CDR1 LGHNA, CDR2 YSLEER. This CDR3 is 13 amino acids long. Trimming left V 0 bases short and J 5 bases short, with 7 bases between. CDR3 residues: CASSQDIRETQYF. In nucleotides, the CDR3 is TGCGCCAGCAGCCAAGATATTAGGGAGACCCAGTACTTC.

The rearrangement uses TRBV7-9 and TRBJ1-6; D is possibly TRBD1 (5 bases). This CDR3 region has 13 residues. V lost 1 base and J lost 13, with 11 bases in between. The germline V gene has CDR1 SEHNR and CDR2 FQNEAQ (reference sequence). The CDR3 DNA follows: TGTGCCAGCAGCTTAGATGGGGCCCTTCCCCTCCACTTT. Its translation is CASSLDGALPLHF.

The chain has TRBV5-6 and TRBJ2-5; the match to TRBD2 covers 10 bases. With V trimmed by 0 bases and J by 5 bases, 4 bases remained unmatched. Germline-derived CDR1 and CDR2 are SGHDT and YYEEEE. The CDR3 has 15 amino acids. The CDR3 bases are TGTGCCAGCAGCTTGGAGCGGGGGGGCGGTGAGACCCAGTACTTC. Amino acid sequence: CASSLERGGGETQYF.

About this clone itself: This specimen includes other DNA sequences encoding the same CDR3. The chain couples TRBV7-8 to TRBJ1-5; D is undetermined. Per the germline V gene, CDR1 is SGHVS and CDR2 is FQNEAQ. The CDR3 totals 14 residues. The V and J ends lost 1 base and 5 bases respectively, with 9 bases between them. The CDR3 DNA is TGTGCCAGCAGCTTAGGTGGAGTTGATCAGCCCCAGCATTTT. Translated: CASSLGGVDQPQHF.

The chain links TRBV9 to TRBJ2-5, with D possibly being TRBD2 (6 bases). V was trimmed by 5 bases and J by 1 base, leaving 18 bases between them. Germline loops: CDR1 SGDLS, CDR2 YYNGEE. The CDR3 is made up of 16 amino acids. CDR3 loop: CASSPRWAGSQETQYF. CDR3 sequence (DNA): TGTGCCAGCAGTCCTAGATGGGCGGGGAGCCAAGAGACCCAGTACTTC.

CDR3 region: CASSLVSGGTYEQYF. The CDR3 DNA reads TGTGCCAGCAGCTTAGTTTCCGGGGGCACCTACGAGCAGTACTTC. The rearrangement joins TRBV7-2 to TRBJ2-7; TRBD1 or TRBD2 may be the D gene (6 bases each). In germline, CDR1 is SGHTA, CDR2 FQGNSA. V dropped 1 base and J dropped 2 bases, with 12 bases sitting between them. The CDR3 runs 15 residues.

This clone appeared once. The rearrangement uses TRBV29-1 and TRBJ2-3; 11 bases map to TRBD2. Germline V gene sequence: CDR1 SQVTM, CDR2 ANQGSEA. The J segment lost 7 bases and the V segment lost 3 bases, leaving 6 bases of the junction unmatched. The CDR3 covers 14 residues. DNA of the CDR3: TGCAGCGTTGATAGGGCTAGCGGGGGGTATACGCAGTATTTT. Translation gives CSVDRASGGYTQYF.

J is TRBJ1-5 and V is TRBV4-1; D unresolved. The CDR3 sequence is 15 residues long. Germline V gene sequence: CDR1 MGHRA, CDR2 YSYEKL. Trimming shortened V by 0 bases and J by 11 bases, and 17 bases separated the two germline ends. Here the CDR3 DNA reads TGCGCCAGCAGCCAAGATCAAGGCGGCGGGGAGGCCCAGCATTTT. This translates into CASSQDQGGGEAQHF.

V gene TRBV6-5 combines with J gene TRBJ2-7; D is unresolved. Between the trimmed V and J ends, which lost 0 bases and 5 bases, there was a span of 8 bases. The germline gives CDR1 MNHEY, CDR2 SVGAGI. The CDR3 totals 13 residues. DNA of the CDR3: TGTGCCAGCAGTTACTCGAGCCTGGACGAGCAGTACTTC. The encoded protein is CASSYSSLDEQYF.

The chain couples TRBV6-5 to TRBJ2-3; the D is unclear. The germline V gene encodes CDR1 MNHEY and CDR2 SVGAGI. The CDR3 consists of 14 residues. V was trimmed by 2 bases and J by 2 bases, leaving 8 bases between them. The CDR3 protein is CASSYTQSTDTQYF. In DNA form, the CDR3 reads TGTGCCAGCAGTTACACTCAGTCCACAGATACGCAGTATTTT.

V usage is TRBV7-9 and J usage is TRBJ1-1; 7 positions match TRBD1. The CDR3 runs to 15 residues. The V and J ends lost 5 bases and 1 base, in that order; junction bases with no gene match: 7. Germline V gene data show CDR1 as SEHNR and CDR2 as FQNEAQ (reference sequence). The CDR3 loop is CASSPGGQRNTEAFF. Here the CDR3 DNA reads TGTGCCAGCAGCCCCGGGGGACAGAGGAACACTGAAGCTTTCTTT.

V is TRBV15 and J is TRBJ1-1; maybe TRBD1 (5 bases). V lost 5 bases and J lost 8, with 12 bases in between. The germline V gene encodes CDR1 LNHNV and CDR2 YYDKDF (reference sequence). The CDR3 covers 12 residues. For the CDR3, the DNA is TGTGCCACCAGCTGGCGGGGGTCAGAAGCTTTCTTT. Translated: CATSWRGSEAFF.

This clone was counted between two and nine times. This chain uses TRBV5-6 with TRBJ1-1; no clear D. V dropped 5 bases and J dropped 2 bases, with 10 bases sitting between them. The CDR3 covers 13 residues. CDR1 SGHDT and CDR2 YYEEEE come from the germline V gene. The DNA for the CDR3 is TGTGCCAGCAGTCCCCAACTTAACACTGAAGCTTTCTTT. Translation gives CASSPQLNTEAFF.

In its sample, this clone was seen a few times. The V and J genes are TRBV6-1 and TRBJ1-1; D is perhaps TRBD1 (5 bases). Per the germline V gene, CDR1 is MNHNS and CDR2 is SASEGT. Trimming stripped 3 bases from V and 7 bases from J, with 6 bases between. The CDR3 runs 11 residues. CDR3 residues: CASSDGGEAFF. The CDR3 nucleotides are TGTGCCAGCAGTGATGGGGGTGAAGCTTTCTTT.

This chain joins TRBV5-4 and TRBJ1-4; perhaps TRBD1 as D (5 bases). CDR1 and CDR2 (germline): SGHNT, YYREEE (reference sequence). V dropped 1 base and J dropped 3 bases, with 16 bases sitting between them. The CDR3 is made up of 17 amino acids. The DNA of the CDR3 is TGTGCCAGCAGCTTGAAGAGGGGACCGGGATCTAATGAAAAACTGTTTTTT. This codes for CASSLKRGPGSNEKLFF. The full variable domain, in which reference TRBV5-4 and TRBJ1-4 provide the parts outside the CDR3, is ETGVTQSPTHLIKTRGQQVTLRCSSQSGHNTVSWYQQALGQGPQFIFQYYREEENGRGNFPPRFSGLQFPNYSSELNVNALELDDSALYLCASSLKRGPGSNEKLFFGSGTQLSVL.

The CDR3 region is CASRGTGVNSPLHF. CDR3 nucleotides: TGTGCCAGCCGGGGGACAGGAGTTAATTCACCCCTCCACTTT. The V and J genes are TRBV6-5 and TRBJ1-6; 8 bases are a match to TRBD1. Germline V gene data show CDR1 as MNHEY and CDR2 as SVGAGI. Germline trimming cut 8 bases from V and 6 bases from J; bases unmatched to any gene: 6. This CDR3 has 14 amino acids.

Concerning this clone itself: In the same sample, other DNA sequences code for this CDR3. This sequence joins TRBV5-1 and TRBJ2-7, with 10 bases aligning to TRBD2. Germline-derived CDR1 and CDR2 are SGHRS and YFSETQ. The CDR3 sequence is 14 residues long. V gave up 4 bases and J gave up 2 bases; unmatched junction bases: 3. The CDR3 nucleotides are TGCGCCAGCAGCCCTAGCGGGGGAGCCTACGAGCAGTACTTC. It is translated as CASSPSGGAYEQYF.

Here the CDR3 reads CSAQGVTEAFF. CDR3 nucleotide sequence: TGCAGTGCTCAAGGGGTCACTGAAGCTTTCTTT. V gene TRBV20-1 combines with J gene TRBJ1-1; perhaps TRBD1 as D (5 bases). The V gene's germline CDR1 is DFQATT and CDR2 SNEGSKA (reference sequence). This CDR3 region has 11 residues. Deletions cut 5 bases from V and 4 bases from J, with 8 bases between.

V is TRBV4-2 and J is TRBJ2-1; possible D gene TRBD1, 5 bases. Germline V gene sequence: CDR1 LGHNA, CDR2 YNFKEQ. V was clipped by 0 bases and J by 8 bases, with 14 bases between them. The CDR3 extends over 15 amino acids. CDR3 protein: CASSQEGVGVHEQFF. CDR3 in DNA: TGTGCCAGCAGCCAAGAAGGGGTTGGAGTACATGAGCAGTTCTTC.

The chain recombines TRBV9 with TRBJ1-6; D is undetermined. The ends were cut back, 0 bases at V and 2 bases at J, with 6 bases in the middle. The germline V gene encodes CDR1 SGDLS and CDR2 YYNGEE. The CDR3 is 15 amino acids. The CDR3 DNA follows: TGTGCCAGCAGCGTAGATGGGGCCTATAATTCACCCCTCCACTTT. This translates into CASSVDGAYNSPLHF.

The chain combines TRBV15 with TRBJ1-2; perhaps TRBD1 as D (6 bases). The germline V gene has CDR1 LNHNV and CDR2 YYDKDF (reference sequence). V gave up 2 bases and J gave up 6 bases, with 19 bases separating them. This CDR3 is 16 amino acids long. Here the CDR3 DNA reads TGTGCCACCAGCAGATTACAGGGACTAAGAAACGATGGCTACACCTTC. This gives the protein CATSRLQGLRNDGYTF.

J is TRBJ2-3 and V is TRBV4-1, with 9 bases lining up with TRBD1. Germline V gives CDR1 MGHRA, CDR2 YSYEKL. The CDR3 consists of 15 residues. J gave up 5 bases and V 1 base, and 4 bases lay outside the gene matches. CDR3 residues: CASSQGGQGIDTQYF. CDR3 DNA sequence: TGCGCCAGCAGCCAAGGCGGACAGGGGATAGATACGCAGTATTTT.